These T cell receptor beta chains were read from a single sample in a study of blood T cell repertoires in COVID-19. TCRdb's table, derived via immunoSEQ multiplex PCR, lists solely in-frame clones and lacks some. The sample consists of 84,000 or so clones, 78% of them appearing once. Sequences were obtained from peripheral blood. These receptors all come from a man between 65 and 79 years old with COVID-19, enrolled during active disease. The CDR3 runs from the conserved cysteine through the conserved F or W. The D gene is left open where the match is weak. A row's size may be missing; if present it is once, few, many or a size class.

size	V	J	D	CDR3	DNA
few	TRBV3-1/TRBV3-2	TRBJ2-7	.	CASSQTTREQYF	TGTGCCAGCAGCCAAACGACGAGGGAGCAGTACTTC
.	TRBV18	TRBJ2-1	.	CASSPTSLGLFNEQFF	TGTGCCAGCTCACCGACCTCATTGGGACTTTTCAATGAGCAGTTCTTC
.	TRBV7-9	TRBJ2-2	.	CASSLGSGNTGELFF	TGTGCCAGCAGCTTAGGCTCGGGGAACACCGGGGAGCTGTTTTTT
.	TRBV27	TRBJ2-1	TRBD2	CASTLGGLAAYNEQFF	TGTGCCAGCACCCTCGGAGGACTAGCGGCATACAATGAGCAGTTCTTC
many	TRBV6-2/TRBV6-3	TRBJ1-5	TRBD1	CASSDRVTQPQHF	TGTGCCAGCAGTGACAGGGTAACTCAGCCCCAGCATTTT
once	TRBV2	TRBJ1-6	.	CASSSQDSPLHF	TGTGCCAGCAGTTCACAGGATTCACCCCTCCACTTT
.	TRBV13	TRBJ2-5	TRBD2	CASSLSGTSSFQETQYF	TGTGCCAGCAGCTTATCCGGGACTAGCTCCTTCCAAGAGACCCAGTACTTC
once	TRBV6-6	TRBJ1-1	TRBD1	CASSGTGRDTEAFF	TGTGCCAGCAGTGGGACAGGGAGGGACACTGAAGCTTTCTTT
.	TRBV13	TRBJ2-5	TRBD2	CASSRPIGEGETQYF	TGTGCCAGCAGCCGACCGATCGGGGAGGGAGAGACCCAGTACTTC
few	TRBV5-4	TRBJ1-6	.	CASSSNRVANSPLHF	TGTGCCAGCAGCTCAAACAGGGTAGCTAATTCACCCCTCCACTTT
.	TRBV19	TRBJ1-6	.	CASSIVSSYNSPLHF	TGTGCCAGTAGTATCGTCAGTTCCTATAATTCACCCCTCCACTTT
few	TRBV5-5	TRBJ1-4	TRBD1	CASSKPGQGYATNEKLFF	TGTGCCAGCAGTAAACCGGGACAGGGATACGCAACTAATGAAAAACTGTTTTTT
.	TRBV7-2	TRBJ2-3	.	CASSPSRGDTQYF	TGTGCCAGCAGCCCCTCCCGAGGAGATACGCAGTATTTT
.	TRBV9	TRBJ2-3	.	CASSVEGNKADTQYF	TGTGCCAGCAGCGTAGAGGGGAACAAGGCAGATACGCAGTATTTT
.	TRBV12-5	TRBJ1-2	.	CASGLVLSGYTF	TGTGCTAGTGGTTTGGTACTAAGTGGCTACACCTTC
.	TRBV6-2/TRBV6-3	TRBJ2-7	TRBD1	CASSYSQGASYEQYF	TGTGCCAGCAGTTACTCACAGGGGGCGTCCTACGAGCAGTACTTC
.	TRBV2	TRBJ1-1	.	CASSSQGGISEAFF	TGTGCCAGCAGTTCGCAGGGCGGGATTAGTGAAGCTTTCTTT
.	TRBV6-2/TRBV6-3	TRBJ1-1	.	CASSYHRQPNTEAFF	TGTGCCAGCAGTTACCATAGACAGCCGAACACTGAAGCTTTCTTT
.	TRBV7-9	TRBJ2-7	TRBD1	CASSLKQGPYEQYF	TGTGCCAGCAGCTTAAAACAGGGGCCCTACGAGCAGTACTTC
.	TRBV30	TRBJ2-1	TRBD2	CAWRGTSLHEQFF	TGTGCCTGGAGGGGGACTAGTCTGCATGAGCAGTTCTTC
.	TRBV2	TRBJ1-2	TRBD1	CASSVYTGANYGYTF	TGTGCCAGCAGTGTTTATACAGGGGCTAACTATGGCTACACCTTC
.	TRBV5-1	TRBJ2-1	TRBD2	CASSLGGSGGNEQFF	TGCGCCAGCAGCTTGGGCGGGAGTGGGGGCAATGAGCAGTTCTTC
once	TRBV7-9	TRBJ1-5	.	CASSQTGGSNQPQHF	TGTGCCAGCAGTCAAACCGGGGGTAGCAATCAGCCCCAGCATTTT
.	TRBV7-3	TRBJ1-5	.	CASTQAEGSNQPQHF	TGTGCCAGCACCCAGGCCGAGGGTAGCAATCAGCCCCAGCATTTT
.	TRBV29-1	TRBJ1-2	.	CSVFVENYGYTF	TGCAGCGTTTTTGTGGAGAACTATGGCTACACCTTC
.	TRBV6-5	TRBJ1-3	TRBD1	CASTAGGSGNTIYF	TGTGCCAGCACCGCAGGGGGCTCTGGAAACACCATATATTTT
.	TRBV27	TRBJ2-7	.	CASSLSRVSSYEQYF	TGTGCCAGCAGTTTATCACGGGTTAGCTCCTACGAGCAGTACTTC
.	TRBV13	TRBJ1-2	.	CASSLKAPLGGGSGYTF	TGTGCCAGCAGCTTAAAGGCCCCCCTGGGAGGGGGAAGTGGCTACACCTTC
.	TRBV6-5	TRBJ1-1	.	CASSYWRVRDTEAFF	TGTGCCAGCAGTTACTGGCGTGTGAGGGACACTGAAGCTTTCTTT
few	TRBV6-2/TRBV6-3	TRBJ2-1	TRBD1	CASSRTGSYNEQFF	TGTGCCAGCAGCCGGACAGGCTCCTACAATGAGCAGTTCTTC
.	TRBV10-3	TRBJ1-1	.	CAIRTEINTEAFF	TGTGCCATCAGAACAGAAATAAACACTGAAGCTTTCTTT
.	TRBV18	TRBJ2-1	TRBD1	CASSPPGQGGFGEQFF	TGTGCCAGCTCACCACCGGGACAGGGGGGTTTTGGTGAGCAGTTCTTC
once	TRBV18	TRBJ1-2	TRBD1	CASSPRTGTLSNYGYTF	TGTGCCAGCTCACCAAGGACAGGGACTCTTTCTAACTATGGCTACACCTTC
.	TRBV7-2	TRBJ1-3	TRBD1	CASMRRGLGGNTIYF	TGTGCCAGCATGCGCAGGGGGCTCGGTGGAAACACCATATATTTT
.	TRBV4-1	TRBJ2-7	.	CASSQIQADEQYF	TGCGCCAGCAGCCAAATCCAGGCAGACGAGCAGTACTTC
.	TRBV5-6	TRBJ2-7	.	CASSFGPTEAYEQYF	TGTGCCAGCAGCTTTGGGCCCACAGAAGCCTACGAGCAGTACTTC
.	TRBV5-4	TRBJ1-2	TRBD1	CASSSGQGIGYTF	TGTGCCAGCAGCTCCGGACAGGGGATTGGCTACACCTTC
.	TRBV30	TRBJ1-5	TRBD1	CAWSQGQGVRGQPQHF	TGTGCCTGGAGTCAGGGACAGGGGGTCCGGGGCCAGCCCCAGCATTTT
.	TRBV28	TRBJ2-1	TRBD1	CASTGAYNEQFF	TGTGCCAGTACAGGGGCCTACAATGAGCAGTTCTTC
.	TRBV6-5	TRBJ2-3	TRBD1	CASGWTDRATDTQYF	TGTGCCAGCGGATGGACGGACAGGGCCACAGATACGCAGTATTTT
.	TRBV7-9	TRBJ1-1	TRBD1	CASSRDRGDTEAFF	TGTGCCAGCAGCCGGGACAGGGGAGACACTGAAGCTTTCTTT
.	TRBV28	TRBJ1-1	.	CASSFDRGKTEAFF	TGTGCCAGCAGTTTTGATAGGGGTAAGACTGAAGCTTTCTTT